This entry features one TCR beta chain sequence. Its specificity is not known. This sample stems from a study of multiple sclerosis patients with progressive multifocal leukoencephalopathy. Findings and limits, study-wide: Most PML patients had lower entropy, suggesting less diverse TRB repertoires.

Each PCR contained spiked synthetic TR CDR3 controls spanning every V-J pairing. Method: immunoSEQ multiplex PCR; TCRdb's copy keeps in-frame clones and lacks some. The top ten clones hold roughly 1.6% of a sample with 25,000 to 30,000 clones, roughly 86% of them seen once. Per germline, CDR1 MGHRA and CDR2 YSYEKL. The CDR3 totals 13 residues. Trimming left V 5 bases short and J 3 bases short, with 11 bases between. Specified time point: around six months of natalizumab therapy. T1 and T2 blood were collected at 6 and 12 months of natalizumab. The chain combines TRBV4-1 with TRBJ2-7, with D possibly matching TRBD1 (6 bases). The sequence came from a human donor with multiple sclerosis. Sequenced material: PBMCs, taken from a patient treated with natalizumab. In DNA, the CDR3 is TGCGCCAGCAGCGACTCACAGGGCTACGAGCAGTACTTC. It codes for CASSDSQGYEQYF.